Listed below are T cell receptor beta chains from one sample, sequenced in a study of T cells in Graves' hyperthyroidism and ophthalmopathy. One entry per CDR3 protein results from TCRdb running MiXCR on the multiplex PCR reads. Among 350,000 to 450,000 distinct CDR3 sequences listed, more than 12% were seen once. Sequencing input: blood. The receptors here all came from a man aged 45-65 years with Graves' ophthalmopathy. CDR3s include the opening cysteine and the closing phenylalanine or tryptophan. D genes are given only for firm matches. Only some rows state a clone size, as once, few, many or a class for expanded clones.

V,D,size,CDR3
TRBV15,NA,NA,CATSTPTGRGSSYNEQFF
TRBV11-2,TRBD1,NA,CASRSRDRPTNEQFF
TRBV7-9,NA,NA,CASAGVTGFYGYTF
TRBV20-1,TRBD2,NA,CSARKPSGSRDTQYF
TRBV20-1,TRBD2,many,CSVTSGSKWVPNEQFF
TRBV12-3/TRBV12-4,TRBD2,NA,CASSLVCLAGGPCEQYF
TRBV3-1,TRBD2,few,CASSRSGFHNEQFF
TRBV18,NA,many,CASSPDGQLTDTQYF
TRBV27,NA,many,CASRTSRNTEAFF
TRBV5-4,TRBD2,NA,CASSLAHLAGAGEQYF
TRBV6-1,TRBD1,many,CASSARQGGQPQHF
TRBV6-1,TRBD1,NA,CASSEQGVPQVVGELFF
TRBV20-1,TRBD2,NA,CSARLSGRVFEHYF
TRBV20-1,NA,many,CSATPVGSMNTEAFF
TRBV6-4,NA,few,CASSDSSIQSEQFF
TRBV24-1,NA,NA,CATSGRAADTQYF
TRBV7-3,TRBD1,NA,CASSFQSTGGHYSNQPQHF
TRBV3-1,NA,many,CASSGGFNTEAFF
TRBV12-3/TRBV12-4,NA,many,CASSLQGLGGSPQHF
TRBV7-8,TRBD2,many,CASSPTLAGVFDEQYF
TRBV6-5,NA,few,CASSYRPEEETQYF
TRBV19,NA,few,CASSIVGNEQFF
TRBV20-1,TRBD1,many,CSARPLRQGTDNEQFF
TRBV10-3,TRBD2,few,CATQRGLAGFEQFF
TRBV3-1,TRBD2,once,CASRAGLAGAGGELFF
TRBV3-1,TRBD1,many,CASRRDRGHLEAFF
TRBV27,NA,few,CASSLEGPLGNQPQHF
TRBV2,NA,NA,CASSLKSGKLFF
TRBV20-1,TRBD2,many,CSARDVAGGPQETQYF
TRBV2,NA,many,CASSDNPTYEQYF
TRBV11-2,TRBD1,once,CASSYQPGQGAHEQYF
TRBV19,TRBD2,many,CASKTSGRGNEQFF
TRBV28,TRBD1,NA,CASSLGRGPGYTF
TRBV20-1,NA,few,CSAKPGQLQFF
TRBV12-3/TRBV12-4,NA,NA,CANRGTTSASYNEQFF
TRBV20-1,TRBD2,few,CSARNRRTRFLSTDTQYF
TRBV12-5,TRBD1,many,CASGPGQVSSLQETQYF
TRBV5-1,TRBD2,NA,CASRTSGRTTDTQYF
TRBV18,TRBD1,many,CASSPKTGGQNEQYF
TRBV19,NA,NA,CASSTSGSSSLYGYTF
TRBV29-1,TRBD1,many,CSVGGQGLVNEQFF
TRBV20-1,TRBD2,many,CSARTLAGGSYNEQFF
TRBV12-3/TRBV12-4,NA,many,CASSVYSYNEQFF
TRBV28,TRBD2,NA,CASSLDSAGGIIYNEQFF
TRBV6-1,NA,few,CASSARTTGNTIYF
TRBV10-3,NA,few,CAAEEHRGTGELFF
TRBV19,NA,NA,CASRLDRAENQPQHF
TRBV28,NA,few,CASIRGAEETQYF
TRBV7-9,NA,many,CASSLEGRTQYF
TRBV29-1,NA,many,CSVASGTYEQYF
TRBV19,NA,NA,CASNHSNQPQHF
TRBV6-1,NA,few,CASKDYRLAEAFF
TRBV20-1,TRBD2,few,CSARDGLANRGTQYF
TRBV13,NA,many,CASSLTIDRTANTGELFF
TRBV7-9,NA,NA,CASSSVRTTGLAEQFF